This entry lists 13 T cell receptor beta chains sequenced from one sample in a study of beta chain features in type 1 diabetes. All of the isolated RNA was reverse transcribed, so expressed TCRB transcripts were sequenced. Sequencing was performed with immunoSEQ multiplex PCR; in TCRdb, only in-frame clones are kept and a portion is missing. The repertoire holds roughly 300,000 clones, with 8% as singletons. The sequenced sample was central memory CD4+ T cells from blood. The receptors originated from a woman aged 18-29 years in good health.

The chain is built from TRBV28 and TRBJ1-5; D is ambiguous. Trimming shortened V by 7 bases and J by 1 base, and 2 bases separated the two germline ends. This CDR3 is 11 amino acids long. CDR1 is MDHEN and CDR2 is SYDVKM in the germline V gene. The CDR3 spells CASNSNQPQHF. CDR3 coding DNA: TGTGCCAGCAACAGCAATCAGCCCCAGCATTTT.

This clone appeared a few times. The gene calls are TRBV9 and TRBJ1-5; TRBD1 matches at 7 bases. The V segment lost 0 bases and the J segment 5 bases; nucleotides outside the gene matches: 5. From germline, CDR1 is SGDLS and CDR2 YYNGEE. The CDR3 extends over 15 amino acids. This CDR3 reads CASSVGGGKDQPQHF. The CDR3 DNA reads TGTGCCAGCAGCGTAGGAGGGGGCAAGGATCAGCCCCAGCATTTT. The full variable domain, with the rest looked up from reference TRBV9 and TRBJ1-5, is DSGVTQTPKHLITATGQRVTLRCSPRSGDLSVYWYQQSLDQGLQFLIQYYNGEERAKGNILERFSAQQFPDLHSELNLSSLELGDSALYFCASSVGGGKDQPQHFGDGTRLSIL.

This clone showed up just a few times. The J gene is TRBJ2-4, the V gene TRBV7-8; D possibly corresponds to TRBD1 (6 bases). Per germline, CDR1 SGHVS and CDR2 FQNEAQ. This CDR3 region has 16 residues. V lost 3 bases, J lost 0 bases, and 12 bases lay in between. The CDR3 spells CASSFSGHLAKNIQYF. The CDR3 DNA is TGTGCCAGCAGCTTCTCGGGACACCTAGCCAAAAACATTCAGTACTTC.

The chain uses TRBV7-2 and TRBJ2-1; 9 bases are a match to TRBD2. Germline V gene sequence: CDR1 SGHTA, CDR2 FQGNSA. The CDR3 covers 19 residues. J gave up 9 bases and V 3 bases, and 21 bases lay outside the gene matches. Here the CDR3 DNA reads TGTGCCAGCAGCTTTCAGGTTCTAGCGGGGTTAAGAAGGCTCAGTGAGCAGTTCTTC. Encoded protein: CASSFQVLAGLRRLSEQFF.

A remark on this clone: This sample also contains other DNA sequences that code for the same CDR3. This rearrangement joins TRBV10-2 to TRBJ2-7; the D is unclear. Trimming removed 3 bases from V and 1 base from J, with 1 base in between. The CDR3 is 11 residues long. From germline, CDR1 is WSHSY and CDR2 SAAADI. CDR3 region: CASSESYEQYF. The CDR3 DNA sequence: TGCGCCAGCAGTGAATCCTACGAGCAGTACTTC.

In this sample, this clone turned up many times. This chain links TRBV5-6 with TRBJ2-1; 8 nucleotides line up with TRBD2. V lost 2 bases and J lost 7; bases outside the gene matches: 8. The CDR3 loop spans 15 amino acids. Germline V lookup: CDR1 SGHDT, CDR2 YYEEEE. This CDR3 is CASSLVGLVGNEQFF. The DNA for the CDR3 is TGTGCCAGCAGCTTAGTGGGACTAGTGGGGAATGAGCAGTTCTTC.

This clone was recorded at least ten times. The chain links TRBV28 to TRBJ2-1, with 7 positions matching TRBD2. There are 13 residues in the CDR3. Germline loops: CDR1 MDHEN, CDR2 SYDVKM. Trimming removed 3 bases from V and 8 bases from J; junction bases left unmatched: 4. Here the CDR3 DNA reads TGTGCCAGCAGTTTGGGGGGGAAGCATGAGCAGTTCTTC. This codes for CASSLGGKHEQFF.

In this sample, this clone turned up a few times. The chain recombines TRBV2 with TRBJ2-1, with a weak D call TRBD2 (6 bases). This CDR3 has 15 amino acids. Per the germline V gene, CDR1 is SNHLY and CDR2 is FYNNEI. V was clipped by 5 bases and J by 1 base, with 12 bases between them. In DNA, the CDR3 is TGTGCCAGCAGTTACCGGGACTCATCCTACAATGAGCAGTTCTTC. It is translated as CASSYRDSSYNEQFF.

The genes are TRBV7-9 and TRBJ2-1; either TRBD1 or TRBD2 may supply D (5 bases each). The V end lost 3 bases, the J end lost 3 bases, and 12 bases lay between the germline ends. The CDR3 spans 15 residues. CDR1 and CDR2 (germline): SEHNR, FQNEAQ (reference sequence). CDR3 sequence (DNA): TGTGCCAGCAGCTTGGGGGACGGCTACTACAATGAGCAGTTCTTC. Amino acid sequence: CASSLGDGYYNEQFF.

This rearrangement joins TRBV5-1 to TRBJ2-1, with 9 bases that match TRBD1. There are 15 residues in the CDR3. V shed 3 bases and J 6 bases; nucleotides not matched to a gene: 7. Germline V CDR1 and CDR2: SGHRS, YFSETQ. DNA for the CDR3: TGCGCCAGCAGCTCCGCCGGGACAGGGACCAATGAGCAGTTCTTC. It encodes CASSSAGTGTNEQFF.

This clone was counted at least ten times. Other DNA sequences from this sample encode an identical CDR3 as well. This sequence joins TRBV6-5 and TRBJ2-6; D is unresolved. There are 15 residues in the CDR3. Germline V CDR1 and CDR2: MNHEY, SVGAGI. V was shortened by 2 bases and J by 1 base, with 6 bases between the two germline ends. The CDR3 DNA reads TGTGCCAGCAGTTACGGCGGTTCTGGGGCCAACGTCCTGACTTTC. Translation gives CASSYGGSGANVLTF.

This clone occurred a few times. The V call is TRBV4-3, the J call TRBJ1-5; D possibly corresponds to TRBD1 (5 bases). The ends were cut back, 0 bases at V and 6 bases at J, with 12 bases in the middle. Germline values: CDR1 LGHNA, CDR2 YSLEER. The CDR3 consists of 15 residues. CDR3 sequence: CASSQDIQGTQPQHF. The CDR3 DNA sequence: TGCGCCAGCAGCCAAGATATCCAGGGTACTCAGCCCCAGCATTTT.

This clone has ten or more counts. CDR3 residues: CASSKRAAYNEQFF. CDR3 in DNA: TGTGCCAGCAGCAAGCGGGCAGCCTACAATGAGCAGTTCTTC. This chain links TRBV21-1 with TRBJ2-1; the listed D gene, TRBD2, was not tested against the DNA. TRBV21-1 is deemed a pseudogene. CDR3 size: 14 residues.